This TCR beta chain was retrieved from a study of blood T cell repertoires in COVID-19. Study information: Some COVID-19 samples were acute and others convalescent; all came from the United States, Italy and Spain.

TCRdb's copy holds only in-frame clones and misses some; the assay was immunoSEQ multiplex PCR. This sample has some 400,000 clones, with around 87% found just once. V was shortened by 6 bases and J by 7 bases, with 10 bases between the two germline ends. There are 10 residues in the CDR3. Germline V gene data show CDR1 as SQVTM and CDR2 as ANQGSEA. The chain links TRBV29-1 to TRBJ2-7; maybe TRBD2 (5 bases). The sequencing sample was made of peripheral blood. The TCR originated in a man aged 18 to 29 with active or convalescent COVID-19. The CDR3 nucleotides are TGCAGCGTAAGGAGCGGAGAGCAGTACTTC. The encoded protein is CSVRSGEQYF.